This T cell receptor (beta chain) was found in a study of blood T cell repertoires in COVID-19. Background on the study: In each case, the material was cDNA or gDNA derived from T cells, B-cell-depleted T cells, or PBMCs.

Assay: immunoSEQ multiplex PCR; the TCRdb copy retains only in-frame clones and omits some. The sample includes approximately 70,000 clones, 91% seen only once; the top ten take 4.8%. There are 15 residues in the CDR3. The ends were cut back, 3 bases at V and 0 bases at J, with 8 bases in the middle. CDR1 and CDR2 (germline): MDHEN, SYDVKM. The chain employs TRBV28 and TRBJ1-4; D may be TRBD1 (6 bases). The source of this sequence is a woman aged 55 to 70 with active COVID-19. Material for sequencing was peripheral blood. The CDR3 DNA is TGTGCCAGCAGTTTCTCAGGGGCAACTAATGAAAAACTGTTTTTT. It specifies CASSFSGATNEKLFF.